A selection of T cell receptor beta chains follows, all from one sample in a study of shared clonotypes between healthy human individuals. Data came from immunoSEQ multiplex PCR; TCRdb stores just in-frame clones and leaves some out. In the table there are about 2.1 million clones, just over 90% of which are singletons. Sequenced input: naive CD8+ T cells from PBMCs. All receptors come from a man between 18 and 35 years old in good health. Some clones in this sample may be carry-over from other donors' samples. Both conserved end residues are part of each CDR3. Each record gives: V gene, clone size, CDR3 length, J gene, D gene, CDR3 DNA, CDR3 protein. D genes are given only for firm matches. Size values are once, few and many counts, or a class for expanded clones, and some rows have none.

TRBV19	-	12	TRBJ1-2	-	TGTGCCAGTAGTACGGTGGCTTATGGCTACACCTTC	CASSTVAYGYTF
TRBV4-2	-	15	TRBJ2-1	-	TGTGCCAGCAGCCAAGATGGGCCTAGATTTGGTGAGCAGTTCTTC	CASSQDGPRFGEQFF
TRBV30	-	12	TRBJ2-7	-	TGTGCCTGGAGTGTACTCCTCGGGGAGCAGTACTTC	CAWSVLLGEQYF
TRBV7-9	-	14	TRBJ2-7	-	TGTGCCAGCAGCCCCCCCGCGTCGGTCTACGAGCAGTACTTC	CASSPPASVYEQYF
TRBV10-2	once	13	TRBJ1-5	-	TGCGCCAGCAGTGAGACCTTCAATCAGCCCCAGCATTTT	CASSETFNQPQHF
TRBV27	-	14	TRBJ1-1	-	TGTGCCAGCAGTTTACGGGGCGCTCCCACTGAAGCTTTCTTT	CASSLRGAPTEAFF
TRBV7-2	-	13	TRBJ2-5	-	TGTGCCAGCAGCCCTGGACCTCAAGAGACCCAGTACTTC	CASSPGPQETQYF
TRBV11-3	-	13	TRBJ2-1	-	TGTGCCAGCAGCCCCTCCCTGCGTAAGGAGCAGTTCTTC	CASSPSLRKEQFF
TRBV9	-	14	TRBJ1-2	-	TGTGCCAGCAGCCCCTCGCGAGGGGACTATGGCTACACCTTC	CASSPSRGDYGYTF
TRBV5-6	-	15	TRBJ1-1	TRBD1	TGTGCCAGCAGCTGGGGGACAGTCCCGCTCACTGAAGCTTTCTTT	CASSWGTVPLTEAFF
TRBV27	-	15	TRBJ1-2	-	TGTGCCAGCCATTCCAGTACCTCAGGGAGGGATGGCTACACCTTC	CASHSSTSGRDGYTF
TRBV29-1	few	15	TRBJ1-1	TRBD1	TGCAGCGTTGAGGGGACAGGGGGAGTTAAGGCTGAAGCTTTCTTT	CSVEGTGGVKAEAFF
TRBV5-1	-	20	TRBJ1-1	TRBD1	TGCGCCAGCAGCTCCCACCCCCCAGGGACAGGTGACAATCTGAACACTGAAGCTTTCTTT	CASSSHPPGTGDNLNTEAFF
TRBV7-8	-	15	TRBJ1-1	TRBD1	TGTGCCAGCAGCTTGGCGGCAGGGGGTCGGACTGAAGCTTTCTTT	CASSLAAGGRTEAFF
TRBV25-1	-	15	TRBJ1-4	-	TGTGCCAGCAGTATTGACTGGTTGAGCAATGAAAAACTGTTTTTT	CASSIDWLSNEKLFF
TRBV6-5	-	14	TRBJ2-5	-	TGTGCCAGCAGACCCCTCATCGGGGGTGAGACCCAGTACTTC	CASRPLIGGETQYF
TRBV9	-	15	TRBJ2-2	TRBD2	TGTGCCAGCAGCGGGTCACTAGCGGGAGGGCCGGGGCTGTTTTTT	CASSGSLAGGPGLFF
TRBV19	-	16	TRBJ2-7	TRBD2	TGTGCCAGTACCCCCGGGACTAGCGATAACTCCTACGAGCAGTACTTC	CASTPGTSDNSYEQYF
TRBV28	-	15	TRBJ1-2	-	TGTGCCAGCAGTGGGTCTGGGGAGGGGAACTATGGCTACACCTTC	CASSGSGEGNYGYTF
TRBV6-6	-	14	TRBJ2-2	TRBD1	TGTGCCAGCAGACCGACAGGGGGTACCGGGGAGCTGTTTTTT	CASRPTGGTGELFF
TRBV27	few	15	TRBJ2-1	TRBD2	TGTGCCAGCAGTCCCAGAGGGAGGGAGTGGAATGAGCAGTTCTTC	CASSPRGREWNEQFF
TRBV19	-	17	TRBJ2-2	-	TGTGCCAGTAGTTGGAAAGAGGGAGTCCCAAACACCGGGGAGCTGTTTTTT	CASSWKEGVPNTGELFF
TRBV5-6	-	13	TRBJ1-1	-	TGTGCCAGCAGCTTGGGAGCGGCCGTTGGTGCTTTCTTT	CASSLGAAVGAFF
TRBV5-1	-	19	TRBJ1-5	-	TGCGCCAGCAGGCATCGCCCGGGACACCTCCACCCAGCCGATCAGCCCCAGCATTTT	CASRHRPGHLHPADQPQHF
TRBV9	-	14	TRBJ1-1	-	TGTGCCAGCAGCCCGGGGGTAGCGCCCGATGAAGCTTTCTTT	CASSPGVAPDEAFF
TRBV27	-	15	TRBJ2-7	-	TGTGCCAGCAGTTTTACCTTGGCGAGCTCCTACGAGCAGTACTTC	CASSFTLASSYEQYF
TRBV9	-	15	TRBJ1-2	-	TGTGCCAGCAGCATCGAACCTGGACTCAACTATGGCTACACCTTC	CASSIEPGLNYGYTF
TRBV9	-	15	TRBJ2-1	TRBD2	TGTGCCAGCAGTAGGGCGCCGGGACTAGTCAATGAGCAGTTCTTC	CASSRAPGLVNEQFF
TRBV28	-	15	TRBJ2-5	TRBD2	TGTGCCAGCAGTTCGAAGCGGGACCCCCAAGAGACCCAGTACTTC	CASSSKRDPQETQYF
TRBV5-1	-	15	TRBJ2-2	-	TGCGCCAGCAGCTTGGTCCAGGGTGGAGCCGGGGAGCTGTTTTTT	CASSLVQGGAGELFF
TRBV5-3	-	16	TRBJ1-2	-	TGTGCCAGAAGCCTAGGACAAGCCTCAGATAACTATGGCTACACCTTC	CARSLGQASDNYGYTF
TRBV6-5	-	12	TRBJ1-5	-	TGTGCCAGCAGAGGGACCAATCAGCCCCAGCATTTT	CASRGTNQPQHF
TRBV9	once	16	TRBJ1-3	-	TGTGCCAGCAGCGTAGGGGAGGGACTAGCTGGAAACACCATATATTTT	CASSVGEGLAGNTIYF
TRBV6-1	-	14	TRBJ1-4	-	TGTGCCAGCAGCCCCCTGGGGTTTGATGAAAAACTGTTTTTT	CASSPLGFDEKLFF
TRBV5-6	-	11	TRBJ2-7	TRBD1	TGTGCCAGCAGCTACGGACAGGGTGAAGACTTC	CASSYGQGEDF
TRBV11-2	once	17	TRBJ2-7	TRBD2	TGTGCCAGCAGCTTAGTTCCTAGCGGGAGGGCCCTCTACGAGCAGTACTTC	CASSLVPSGRALYEQYF
TRBV14	-	17	TRBJ2-5	TRBD2	TGTGCCAGCAGCCAAGATTATCGACTAGCGGGAGAAGAGACCCAGTACTTC	CASSQDYRLAGEETQYF
TRBV4-1	-	14	TRBJ2-4	-	TGCGCCAGCAGCCAAGTTTATGCAGTGGCGATATTGTACTTC	CASSQVYAVAILYF
TRBV4-1	-	16	TRBJ2-7	-	TGCGCCAGCAGCCAAGCCGTGGGAGTGGGCTCCTACGAGCAGTACTTC	CASSQAVGVGSYEQYF
TRBV19	-	17	TRBJ2-2	-	TGTGCCAGTAGTATAGGACAGACTTTCGCGAACACCGGGGAGCTGTTTTTT	CASSIGQTFANTGELFF
TRBV27	few	14	TRBJ1-2	TRBD1	TGTGCCAGCAGTCCGCTAGGACAGGTCTATGGCTACACCTTC	CASSPLGQVYGYTF
TRBV21-1	-	18	TRBJ2-3	-	TGTGCCAGCAGCAAATGCCTAAAGGGGGGACTCCCCACAGATACGCAGTATTTT	CASSKCLKGGLPTDTQYF
TRBV13	-	13	TRBJ1-1	TRBD1	TGTGCCAGCAGCCCAAGACAGGGCGCTGAAGCTTTCTTT	CASSPRQGAEAFF
TRBV28	once	14	TRBJ2-7	-	TGTGCCAGCAGGGGTACAAGAGGGACCTACGAGCAGTACTTC	CASRGTRGTYEQYF
TRBV27	-	12	TRBJ1-1	-	TGTGCCAGCAAGACAGTTCACACTGAAGCTTTCTTT	CASKTVHTEAFF